Below, 20 T cell receptor beta chains from the same sample are listed, as sequenced in a study of molecular identifiers for immune sequencing clone quantification (dated by TCRdb to 2017 to 2018). Libraries were constructed by PCR. For sequencing, an Illumina HiSeq 4000 was employed. The raw public reads went through TCRdb reprocessing: fastp at Q25, MiXCR clone calling, in-frame beta chains kept. All rows with the same CDR3 protein become a single entry with the most common DNA and genes. The sample table records approximately 90,000 distinct CDR3 sequences; 21% of these occur just once. More than 0.85% of the sample lies in the top ten. The sequenced material came from naive CD8+ T cells from blood, with Jurkat cell RNA spiked in. This specimen's cell subset or site label, per the study, means: FACS-sorted CD8+CD4-CCR7+CD45RA+ naive T cells. These receptors all come from a human donor in good health. Some libraries in this study had Jurkat cell RNA spiked in.

The chain couples TRBV6-2 or TRBV6-3 to TRBJ2-1; D ambiguous. This CDR3 region has 20 residues. Trimming cost V 6 bases and J 8 bases, with 35 bases left between them. Germline CDR1 is MNHEY and CDR2 is SVGEGT. The CDR3 is CASSPSHPRYVPPRIDEQFF. CDR3 DNA: TGTGCCAGCAGCCCTTCTCACCCAAGGTACGTGCCCCCCCGGATAGATGAGCAGTTCTTC.

About this clonotype itself: A read error may be the cause here, since a much bigger clone is one base away. The CDR3 loop reads CASSPLNNQGTQYF. The DNA of the CDR3 is TGTGCCAGCAGTCCCCTCAATAACCAAGGGACCCAGTACTTC. The chain joins TRBV27 to TRBJ2-5, with D unclear. Germline lookup yields CDR1 MNHEY and CDR2 SMNVEV (reference sequence). The CDR3 is made up of 14 amino acids.

On this clonotype itself: Just one base apart from a much larger clone, this may be a read error. This chain uses TRBV4-3 with TRBJ2-3; D ambiguous. The V gene lost 1 base and the J gene lost 5 bases, with 7 bases spanning the gap. The CDR3 totals 13 residues. In germline, CDR1 is LGHNA, CDR2 YSLEER. CDR3: CASSQGPKDTQYF. The CDR3 DNA is TGCGCCAGCAGCCAAGGTCCGAAAGATACGCAGTATTTT.

In this sample, this clonotype turned up many times. V usage is TRBV5-5 and J usage is TRBJ1-5, with D unresolved. V was shortened by 3 bases and J by 0 bases, with 4 bases between the two germline ends. Germline-derived CDR1 and CDR2 are SGHKS and YYEKEE (reference sequence). The CDR3 contains 13 residues. CDR3 in amino acids: CASSSTSNQPQHF. As DNA, the CDR3 is TGTGCCAGCAGCTCGACTAGCAATCAGCCCCAGCATTTT.

This clonotype was detected many times. The chain carries TRBV5-1 and TRBJ2-3; possibly TRBD2 for D (6 bases). With 3 bases removed from V and 1 base from J, the gap between germline ends came to 15 bases. This CDR3 region has 16 residues. CDR1 and CDR2 from the germline V gene are SGHRS and YFSETQ. CDR3 region: CASSSVGGSGTDTQYF. The CDR3 nucleotides are TGCGCCAGCAGCTCCGTTGGGGGGTCTGGCACAGATACGCAGTATTTT.

This clonotype was seen many times. The chain links TRBV6-1 to TRBJ2-7; D is undetermined. Deletions cut 4 bases from V and 4 bases from J, with 8 bases between. This CDR3 region has 12 residues. Germline assignment: CDR1 MNHNS and CDR2 SASEGT. Written as DNA, the CDR3 is TGTGCCAGCAGTGGTTTGGTGTACGAGCAGTACTTC. Encoded protein: CASSGLVYEQYF.

The chain couples TRBV20-1 to TRBJ1-5, with 9 positions matching TRBD1. The CDR3 is 16 amino acids. From germline, CDR1 is DFQATT and CDR2 SNEGSKA (reference sequence). The ends lost 4 bases at V and 5 bases at J; junction bases unmatched: 12. The CDR3 loop is CSAISRGQGRYQPQHF. CDR3 sequence (DNA): TGCAGTGCTATTTCCCGCGGACAGGGGCGCTATCAGCCCCAGCATTTT.

This clonotype was counted at least ten times. In nucleotides, the CDR3 is TGTGCCAGCAGCCTTTGGGGGACAGGGCTGGGGAATGAGCAGTTCTTC. As protein: CASSLWGTGLGNEQFF. The chain joins TRBV28 to TRBJ2-1, with 9 positions matching TRBD1. The CDR3 loop spans 16 amino acids. V was clipped by 6 bases and J by 7 bases; unmatched bases: 13. The germline CDR1 and CDR2 sequences are MDHEN and SYDVKM.

This clonotype showed up many times. The chain is built from TRBV2 and TRBJ2-3, with D maybe TRBD2 (6 bases). CDR3 size: 16 residues. V was trimmed by 5 bases and J by 0 bases, leaving 15 bases between them. Germline CDR1 and CDR2: SNHLY and FYNNEI. CDR3 sequence (DNA): TGTGCCAGCAGTAGGGACTGGGAACCAAGCACAGATACGCAGTATTTT. It codes for CASSRDWEPSTDTQYF.

This clonotype was seen many times. The chain has TRBV20-1 and TRBJ2-3, with 13 bases that match TRBD2. Germline assignment: CDR1 DFQATT and CDR2 SNEGSKA (reference sequence). The CDR3 extends over 15 amino acids. V lost 5 bases and J lost 5; bases outside the gene matches: 7. CDR3 region: CSAYDTSGRVDTQYF. The CDR3 region has the DNA TGCAGTGCTTACGACACTAGCGGGAGGGTAGATACGCAGTATTTT.

This clonotype was counted many times. The V gene is TRBV7-2, the J gene TRBJ1-4; 9 bases fit TRBD1. The CDR3 has 15 residues. V dropped 2 bases and J dropped 5; count of bases not matched to a gene: 3. Germline V gives CDR1 SGHTA, CDR2 FQGNSA. Here the CDR3 reads CASSLRDRVNEKLFF. The CDR3 nucleotides are TGTGCCAGCAGCTTAAGGGACAGGGTGAATGAAAAACTGTTTTTT.

This clonotype occurred many times. The chain joins TRBV27 to TRBJ2-1; 10 bases line up with TRBD2. Trimming took 3 bases from V and 6 from J; bases not matched to a gene: 2. The CDR3 totals 14 residues. Germline CDR1 reads MNHEY; CDR2 reads SMNVEV (reference sequence). The CDR3 reads CASSLIAGGNEQFF. For the CDR3, the DNA is TGTGCCAGCAGTTTGATAGCGGGGGGCAATGAGCAGTTCTTC.

Only a few counts were recorded for this clonotype. The chain carries TRBV19 and TRBJ2-7; D is unresolved. CDR1 and CDR2 from the germline V gene are LNHDA and SQIVND (reference sequence). The CDR3 length is 14 residues. V lost 3 bases, J lost 2 bases, and 11 bases lay in between. CDR3: CASSIGTLTYEQYF. As DNA, the CDR3 is TGTGCCAGTAGTATTGGCACCTTGACCTACGAGCAGTACTTC. Variable domain in full (rest from reference TRBV19 and TRBJ2-7): DGGITQSPKYLFRKEGQNVTLSCEQNLNHDAMYWYRQDPGQGLRLIYYSQIVNDFQKGDIAEGYSVSREKKESFPLTVTSAQKNPTAFYLCASSIGTLTYEQYFGPGTRLTVT.

This clonotype was detected many times. This chain links TRBV2 with TRBJ2-1; the D gene is possibly TRBD1 (6 bases). This CDR3 is built from 15 residues. Germline V CDR1 and CDR2: SNHLY, FYNNEI. V lost 2 bases, J lost 2 bases, and 10 bases lay in between. CDR3: CASSERQGTYNEQFF. The CDR3 nucleotides are TGTGCCAGCAGTGAACGGCAGGGGACCTACAATGAGCAGTTCTTC.

This clonotype has ten or more counts. CDR3 protein: CASSMGGNQPQHF. The CDR3 region has the DNA TGTGCCAGCAGCATGGGGGGCAATCAGCCCCAGCATTTT. The rearrangement joins TRBV21-1 to TRBJ1-5; the DNA was not used to check the table's D call, TRBD1. TRBV21-1 corresponds to a pseudogene. This CDR3 has 13 residues.

In this sample, this clonotype turned up many times. This CDR3 is CASSMGAHTQYF. The CDR3 DNA reads as TGTGCCAGTAGTATGGGGGCACATACGCAGTATTTT. This chain uses TRBV19 with TRBJ2-3; D is possibly TRBD1 (6 bases). This CDR3 is built from 12 residues. The V gene lost 3 bases and the J gene lost 7 bases, with 8 bases spanning the gap. In germline, CDR1 is LNHDA, CDR2 SQIVND (reference sequence).

Note on this clonotype: Given a much more abundant clone one base away, this may be a read error. CDR3: CTSGPVNSPLHF. As DNA, the CDR3 is TGTACCAGCGGGCCGGTGAATTCACCCCTCCACTTT. The chain joins TRBV9 to TRBJ1-6; D gene unclear. Germline CDR1 reads SGDLS; CDR2 reads YYNGEE. This CDR3 region has 12 residues.

This rearrangement joins TRBV19 to TRBJ2-1; TRBD1 aligns across 7 bases. There are 17 residues in the CDR3. Germline V gene lookup returns CDR1 LNHDA and CDR2 SQIVND (reference sequence). V lost 4 bases, J lost 3 bases, and 12 bases stayed unmatched. The CDR3, as DNA: TGTGCCAGTAGTAGTACCGGGACAGCATTTATCTACAATGAGCAGTTCTTC. This translates into CASSSTGTAFIYNEQFF.

In this sample, this clonotype turned up many times. V gene TRBV23-1 combines with J gene TRBJ2-5; tentatively, D is TRBD1 (6 bases). TRBV23-1 is flagged as an ORF with uncertain function. V was pared by 0 bases and J by 0 bases, with 11 bases between. This CDR3 contains 16 residues. In nucleotides, the CDR3 is TGCGCCAGCAGTCAATCGCGGTACAGGGACCAAGAGACCCAGTACTTC. Amino acids: CASSQSRYRDQETQYF.

Turning to this clonotype: A much larger clonotype is one base distant, so this may be a read error. This chain uses TRBV7-2 with TRBJ1-1; TRBD1 might be the D (6 bases). This CDR3 region has 15 residues. The germline V gene has CDR1 SGHTA and CDR2 FQGNSA. The V end lost 5 bases, the J end lost 3 bases, and 16 bases lay between the germline ends. The CDR3: CASSPQPGADTEAFF. CDR3 bases: TGTGCCAGCAGCCCCCAACCGGGGGCCGACACTGAAGCTTTCTTT. The entire variable domain, with the rest obtained from reference TRBV7-2 and TRBJ1-1, is as follows: GAGVSQSPSNKVTEKGKDVELRCDPISGHTALYWYRQSLGQGLEFLIYFQGNSAPDKSGLPSDRFSAERTGGSVSTLTIQRTQQEDSAVYLCASSPQPGADTEAFFGQGTRLTVV.